A single sample is the source of the 8 T cell receptor beta chains below, sequenced in a study of T cell changes during pregnancy in multiple sclerosis. The repertoire was sequenced with immunoSEQ multiplex PCR; TCRdb's copy has only in-frame clones and lacks some. This repertoire shows 50,000 to 65,000 clones, roughly 92% found once; its top ten account for approximately 3.3%. Sequenced material: CD8+ T cells from peripheral blood mononuclear cells, taken in the second trimester of pregnancy. The receptors derive from a female donor with multiple sclerosis, enrolled in a pregnancy study.

The chain couples TRBV7-9 to TRBJ2-2; TRBD1 agrees at 8 bases. V shed 4 bases and J 7 bases; nucleotides not matched to a gene: 5. Germline V gene data show CDR1 as SEHNR and CDR2 as FQNEAQ (reference sequence). The CDR3 loop spans 14 amino acids. The CDR3 sequence: CASSYDRGIGELFF. The CDR3 region has the DNA TGTGCCAGCAGCTACGACAGGGGAATCGGGGAGCTGTTTTTT.

The rearrangement uses TRBV15 and TRBJ2-1, with TRBD1 matching over 10 bases. Trimming took 5 bases from V and 3 from J; bases not matched to a gene: 4. The CDR3 length is 15 residues. Germline CDR1 reads LNHNV; CDR2 reads YYDKDF (reference sequence). As DNA, the CDR3 is TGTGCCACCAGCCCAGGACAGGGGGACTACAATGAGCAGTTCTTC. Protein product: CATSPGQGDYNEQFF.

The gene calls are TRBV19 and TRBJ1-1; D is ambiguous. This CDR3 contains 15 residues. Germline V gene sequence: CDR1 LNHDA, CDR2 SQIVND (reference sequence). The germline V and J ends were trimmed by 3 bases and 1 base, with 12 bases remaining between them. CDR3: CASSIYPGSNTEAFF. In DNA, the CDR3 is TGTGCCAGTAGTATTTATCCAGGCTCGAACACTGAAGCTTTCTTT.

The V gene is TRBV5-1, the J gene TRBJ2-7, with D tentatively TRBD1 (5 bases). Germline-derived CDR1 and CDR2 are SGHRS and YFSETQ. This CDR3 has 15 amino acids. V lost 3 bases and J 0 bases, leaving 13 bases between the germline ends. The CDR3 bases are TGCGCCAGCAGCTGGGGCGTCACGAGCTCCTACGAGCAGTACTTC. This encodes CASSWGVTSSYEQYF.

This clone occurred a few times. The chain is built from TRBV6-4 and TRBJ2-1; 11 bases fit TRBD2. This CDR3 has 15 residues. V dropped 6 bases and J dropped 8; count of bases not matched to a gene: 9. CDR1 MRHNA and CDR2 SNTAGT come from the germline V gene. CDR3 residues: CASSPTSGTVDEQFF. The CDR3 DNA sequence: TGTGCCAGCAGCCCGACTAGCGGGACAGTCGATGAGCAGTTCTTC.

The chain links TRBV30 to TRBJ2-3; 10 positions match TRBD2. This CDR3 region has 16 residues. Per the germline V gene, CDR1 is GTSNPN and CDR2 is SVGIG (reference sequence). V gave up 1 base and J gave up 3 bases; unmatched junction bases: 7. CDR3 sequence reads: CAWSEASGRGTDTQYF. The CDR3 coding sequence is TGTGCCTGGAGTGAAGCCAGCGGGAGGGGTACAGATACGCAGTATTTT.

V is TRBV10-3 and J is TRBJ1-3; D not resolved. Germline assignment: CDR1 ENHRY and CDR2 SYGVKD. V was pared by 6 bases and J by 0 bases, with 6 bases between. The CDR3 is made up of 13 amino acids. The CDR3 loop reads CAIRDYSGNTIYF. The DNA of the CDR3 is TGTGCCATCAGAGACTACTCTGGAAACACCATATATTTT.

The genes are TRBV19 and TRBJ1-5, with D hard to call. Germline CDR1 is LNHDA and CDR2 is SQIVND (reference sequence). Trimming removed 9 bases from V and 0 bases from J, with 15 bases in between. CDR3 size: 15 residues. CDR3 amino acids: CASNPFGYSNQPQHF. The CDR3 DNA reads TGTGCCAGCAACCCCTTCGGGTATAGCAATCAGCCCCAGCATTTT.